Each of the 4 T cell receptor beta chains below was sequenced from the same sample in a study of shared clonotypes between healthy human individuals. Method: immunoSEQ multiplex PCR; TCRdb's copy keeps in-frame clones and lacks some. The sample includes some 580,000 clones, approximately 97% of them seen just once. The sequenced sample was naive CD4+ T cells sorted from blood. The subset was: CD45RA+ positively selected. These receptors originate from a woman younger than 45 in good health.

This chain connects TRBV28 to TRBJ2-1; D gene ambiguous. The V end was cut by 2 bases, the J end by 1 base, with 9 bases between. Germline-derived CDR1 and CDR2 are MDHEN and SYDVKM. This CDR3 region has 15 residues. The CDR3 sequence: CASSLGLWSYNEQFF. The CDR3 DNA sequence: TGTGCCAGCAGTTTAGGTCTCTGGTCCTACAATGAGCAGTTCTTC.

This chain uses TRBV5-1 with TRBJ2-3; 9 positions agree with TRBD2. The CDR3 runs to 17 residues. Germline V lookup: CDR1 SGHRS, CDR2 YFSETQ. J was trimmed by 2 bases and V by 4 bases; bases with no gene match: 11. CDR3 sequence: CASSPGLLAGYTDTQYF. CDR3 nucleotides: TGCGCCAGCAGCCCGGGGCTTCTAGCGGGGTACACAGATACGCAGTATTTT.

In this sample, this clone turned up a few times. The chain uses TRBV29-1 and TRBJ1-2, with TRBD1 matching 7 bases. This CDR3 has 11 amino acids. The germline V gene has CDR1 SQVTM and CDR2 ANQGSEA. The trim removed 7 bases at V and 8 bases at J, leaving 7 bases unmatched. CDR3 coding DNA: TGCAGCGGGGGGACAGTGGGAGGCTACACCTTC. Encoded protein: CSGGTVGGYTF.

This clone was seen just once. This rearrangement joins TRBV5-1 to TRBJ2-3; TRBD2 aligns across 9 bases. V shed 4 bases and J 2 bases; nucleotides not matched to a gene: 5. This CDR3 region has 15 residues. The germline gives CDR1 SGHRS, CDR2 YFSETQ. The CDR3 bases are TGCGCCAGCAGCCGGATAGCGGGAGACACAGATACGCAGTATTTT. The encoded protein is CASSRIAGDTDTQYF. Drawing the rest from reference TRBV5-1 and TRBJ2-3, the complete variable domain is KAGVTQTPRYLIKTRGQQVTLSCSPISGHRSVSWYQQTPGQGLQFLFEYFSETQRNKGNFPGRFSGRQFSNSRSEMNVSTLELGDSALYLCASSRIAGDTDTQYFGPGTRLTVL.